The clone carrying this T cell receptor beta chain was picked up one time. Its antigen is not known. The junction does not match germline at one end; this may be a read error. Libraries were prepared by immunoSEQ multiplex PCR; TCRdb keeps only in-frame clonotypes and omits some of them. This table has more than 45,000 clones, approximately 88% appearing once. The data were obtained in a study of T cells in localized non-small cell lung cancer. General study results and limits: Longer overall survival was seen with higher T cell density measured in blood. Heterogeneity remains possible, as sequencing covered one tumor region only. Uninvolved neighboring lung showed the greatest T cell clonality, exceeding tumor.

Germline CDR1 MNHEY, CDR2 SMNVEV (reference sequence). The CDR3 runs to 15 residues. The gene calls are TRBV27 and TRBJ1-2, with 9 bases fitting TRBD1. The input for sequencing was peripheral blood mononuclear cells, taken before any cancer treatment. The TCR comes from a man between 40 and 70 years old with stage III lung adenocarcinoma. This chain's CDR3 is CAGSFGDRDNYGYTF. Written as DNA, the CDR3 is TGTGCCGGCAGTTTCGGGGACAGGGACAACTATGGCTACACCTTC.